The source of this T cell receptor beta chain is a study of identical twins. Findings and limits, study-wide: Models came in too low on out-of-frame TCR alpha sharing in monozygotic twins.

Germline V CDR1 and CDR2: LNHDA, SQIVND (reference sequence). CDR3 length: 16 amino acids. Between the trimmed V and J ends, which lost 3 bases and 0 bases, there was a span of 13 bases. As regards this clonotype: Its antigen is currently unknown.

Each cDNA held unique molecular identifiers, and template switching gave it a universal primer site. TCRdb analysed the 5' RACE reads with MiXCR anew, one entry per CDR3 protein. The profile shows some 560,000 distinct CDR3 sequences, roughly 9.5% of them singletons. These data also formed part of another study, on yellow fever vaccine responses in identical twins.

The clonotype comes from a woman in her late teens or twenties in good health. Sequencing used PBMCs. V gene TRBV19 combines with J gene TRBJ2-3; D perhaps matches TRBD2 (6 bases). The CDR3 reads CASSIGGAPSTDTQYF. In nucleotides, the CDR3 is TGTGCCAGTAGTATCGGGGGTGCCCCTAGCACAGATACGCAGTATTTT. The full variable domain, with the rest looked up from reference TRBV19 and TRBJ2-3, is DGGITQSPKYLFRKEGQNVTLSCEQNLNHDAMYWYRQDPGQGLRLIYYSQIVNDFQKGDIAEGYSVSREKKESFPLTVTSAQKNPTAFYLCASSIGGAPSTDTQYFGPGTRLTVL.